A single sample gave rise to the 25 T cell receptor beta chains below, sequenced in a study of CD8 T cells in Susac syndrome. When the RNA was reverse transcribed, random hexamers were used with an input of about 0.45 to 1 ug. TCRdb fed the immunoSEQ multiplex PCR reads into MiXCR, producing one record per CDR3 protein. Among about 140,000 distinct CDR3 sequences, more than 85% were seen once, and the ten largest hold roughly 0.14%. The sequenced sample consisted of CD4+ T cells from PBMCs. These receptors were obtained from a human donor with Susac syndrome.

This chain uses TRBV7-2 with TRBJ2-2; 8 nucleotides line up with TRBD2. V trimming: 5 bases; J trimming: 7 bases; junction bases outside the gene matches: 9. CDR3 length equals 15 residues. The V gene's germline CDR1 is SGHTA and CDR2 FQGNSA. CDR3 sequence reads: CASSLVAGFGGELFF. The CDR3 nucleotides are TGTGCCAGCAGCCTTGTAGCGGGGTTCGGCGGGGAGCTGTTTTTT.

This rearrangement joins TRBV4-2 to TRBJ1-2, with no clear D. This CDR3 is 13 amino acids long. Germline V gene data show CDR1 as LGHNA and CDR2 as YNFKEQ. V shed 0 bases and J shed 8 bases, with 10 bases lying between them. The CDR3 is CASSQDLQRGYTF. In nucleotides, the CDR3 is TGTGCCAGCAGCCAAGATCTTCAGCGGGGCTACACCTTC.

V is TRBV7-9 and J is TRBJ2-2, with a tentative D call TRBD1 (6 bases). Germline loops: CDR1 SEHNR, CDR2 FQNEAQ (reference sequence). The CDR3 extends over 16 amino acids. V was shortened by 0 bases and J by 1 base, with 9 bases between the two germline ends. CDR3 sequence: CASSLALTGNTGELFF. Written as DNA, the CDR3 is TGTGCCAGCAGCTTAGCCCTGACAGGGAACACCGGGGAGCTGTTTTTT. Together with reference TRBV7-9 and TRBJ2-2, the CDR3 gives the full variable domain: DTGVSQNPRHKITKRGQNVTFRCDPISEHNRLYWYRQTLGQGPEFLTYFQNEAQLEKSRLLSDRFSAERPKGSFSTLEIQRTEQGDSAMYLCASSLALTGNTGELFFGEGSRLTVL.

Only a few counts were recorded for this clonotype. The chain combines TRBV12-3 or TRBV12-4 with TRBJ2-3; D could derive from TRBD1 or TRBD2 (5 bases each). The CDR3 extends over 14 amino acids. Trimming pared 3 bases from V and 1 base from J, leaving 8 bases between. The CDR3 protein is CASSLRDRTDTQYF. Written as DNA, the CDR3 is TGTGCCAGCAGTTTGAGGGACCGCACAGATACGCAGTATTTT.

The J gene is TRBJ2-1, the V gene TRBV6-5; D possibly corresponds to TRBD2 (5 bases). Trimming left V 4 bases short and J 7 bases short, with 11 bases between. Germline lookup yields CDR1 MNHEY and CDR2 SVGAGI. CDR3 size: 13 residues. CDR3: CASSSTTTNEQFF. The CDR3 region has the DNA TGTGCCAGCAGTTCCACGACTACGAATGAGCAGTTCTTC.

J is TRBJ1-2 and V is TRBV28; unclear D gene. Germline-derived CDR1 and CDR2 are MDHEN and SYDVKM. V lost 6 bases and J 0 bases, leaving 11 bases between the germline ends. The CDR3 contains 14 residues. The CDR3 sequence: CASSRVEANYGYTF. In DNA, the CDR3 is TGTGCCAGCAGCCGAGTGGAGGCTAACTATGGCTACACCTTC.

The chain carries TRBV20-1 and TRBJ2-5; D is ambiguous. The V gene lost 3 bases and the J gene lost 5 bases, with 10 bases spanning the gap. CDR1 and CDR2 from the germline V gene are DFQATT and SNEGSKA (reference sequence). This CDR3 spans 12 amino acids. This CDR3 is CSASEGFETQYF. CDR3 bases: TGCAGTGCTAGTGAAGGGTTTGAGACCCAGTACTTC.

This clonotype was seen once. The rearrangement uses TRBV28 and TRBJ2-1; TRBD1 matches at 8 bases. There are 15 residues in the CDR3. Germline V gene sequence: CDR1 MDHEN, CDR2 SYDVKM. V shed 3 bases, J shed 8 bases, and the junction held 9 bases outside the gene matches. CDR3 region: CASSFWQGARDEQFF. As DNA, the CDR3 is TGTGCCAGCAGTTTTTGGCAGGGGGCGAGGGATGAGCAGTTCTTC.

The rearrangement joins TRBV30 to TRBJ2-1; 9 bases agree with TRBD2. The CDR3 extends over 19 amino acids. The J segment lost 3 bases and the V segment lost 2 bases, leaving 17 bases of the junction unmatched. Germline V CDR1 and CDR2: GTSNPN, SVGIG (reference sequence). The DNA for the CDR3 is TGTGCCTGGAGTAGTTTCGTACGGAGACGACTAGCGGACTACAATGAGCAGTTCTTC. It is translated as CAWSSFVRRRLADYNEQFF.

V gene TRBV28 combines with J gene TRBJ1-6, with D hard to call. The V and J ends lost 5 bases and 9 bases respectively, with 14 bases between them. The CDR3 spans 14 residues. Germline CDR1 MDHEN, CDR2 SYDVKM. In DNA, the CDR3 is TGTGCCAGCAGTCCCGACATTCTGAGTTCACCCCTCCACTTT. Translated, it gives CASSPDILSSPLHF.

The chain links TRBV29-1 to TRBJ2-3, with 11 bases fitting TRBD2. This CDR3 has 17 amino acids. V shed 4 bases, J shed 6 bases, and the junction held 15 bases outside the gene matches. The V gene's germline CDR1 is SQVTM and CDR2 ANQGSEA. The CDR3 nucleotides are TGCAGCGTTGGACTACTAGCGGGAGCAGTGAGTGGCGATACGCAGTATTTT. Translated, it gives CSVGLLAGAVSGDTQYF.

The V gene is TRBV30, the J gene TRBJ1-3, with 8 positions matching TRBD1. The ends lost 2 bases at V and 1 base at J; junction bases unmatched: 4. The CDR3 is made up of 15 amino acids. The germline CDR1 and CDR2 sequences are GTSNPN and SVGIG (reference sequence). The DNA of the CDR3 is TGTGCCTGGAGTAAGGACAGGGCGTCTGGAAACACCATATATTTT. It codes for CAWSKDRASGNTIYF.

The rearrangement links TRBV5-1 to TRBJ1-2; TRBD1 matches at 8 bases. The CDR3 is made up of 13 amino acids. CDR1 is SGHRS and CDR2 is YFSETQ in the germline V gene. V trimming: 4 bases; J trimming: 3 bases; junction bases outside the gene matches: 2. The CDR3 sequence: CASSQTGDYGYTF. The CDR3 nucleotides read TGCGCCAGCAGCCAGACAGGGGACTATGGCTACACCTTC.

The chain couples TRBV24-1 to TRBJ2-3; D ambiguous. Germline lookup yields CDR1 KGHDR and CDR2 SFDVKD. CDR3 size: 14 residues. V was clipped by 3 bases and J by 2 bases, with 8 bases between them. The CDR3 nucleotides are TGTGCCACCAGTGATAACCCATCCACAGATACGCAGTATTTT. Amino acid sequence: CATSDNPSTDTQYF.

This sequence joins TRBV6-2 or TRBV6-3 and TRBJ1-1; TRBD1 agrees at 9 bases. V shed 0 bases and J 6 bases; nucleotides not matched to a gene: 8. Germline loops: CDR1 MNHEY, CDR2 SVGEGT. This CDR3 is 16 amino acids long. CDR3 DNA: TGTGCCAGCAGTTACTCCTTAACGACAGGGGGATCTGAAGCTTTCTTT. It yields the protein CASSYSLTTGGSEAFF.

This chain uses TRBV24-1 with TRBJ2-2; 9 bases line up with TRBD1. Germline V gene lookup returns CDR1 KGHDR and CDR2 SFDVKD. The J segment lost 0 bases and the V segment lost 4 bases, leaving 2 bases of the junction unmatched. This CDR3 region has 16 residues. The CDR3 reads CATSDTGGANTGELFF. The CDR3 region has the DNA TGTGCCACCAGTGACACAGGGGGCGCGAACACCGGGGAGCTGTTTTTT.

This chain uses TRBV29-1 with TRBJ1-4; D might be TRBD1 (5 bases). Germline V lookup: CDR1 SQVTM, CDR2 ANQGSEA. Trimming pared 7 bases from V and 7 bases from J, leaving 16 bases between. This CDR3 region has 13 residues. The CDR3 nucleotides are TGCAGCGGTGGGGCATCCCCCAGTGAAAAACTGTTTTTT. Amino acids: CSGGASPSEKLFF.

In regard to this clonotype: The junction does not match germline at one end; this may be a read error. V and J are TRBV20-1 and TRBJ1-5; TRBD1 matches 9 bases. The CDR3 loop spans 12 amino acids. Looked up from germline, CDR1 is DFQATT and CDR2 is SNEGSKA (reference sequence). The chain's CDR3 is CAYRTGDQPQHF. DNA of the CDR3: TGTGCGTATCGGACAGGGGATCAGCCCCAGCATTTT.

The genes are TRBV12-2 and TRBJ1-2; TRBD1 is taken as the D call from the table, unchecked against the DNA. TRBV12-2 is assigned pseudogene status. The CDR3 runs to 16 residues. The CDR3 DNA follows: TGTGCAAGTCGCTTAGGAGACGGGACCCCCAACTATGGCTACACCTTC. Its translation: CASRLGDGTPNYGYTF.

V and J are TRBV12-3 or TRBV12-4 and TRBJ1-2, with 8 bases aligning to TRBD1. This CDR3 has 15 amino acids. J lost 4 bases, V lost 3 bases, and 7 bases had no gene match. The CDR3 reads CASSLAPDRAYGYTF. The CDR3 nucleotides are TGTGCCAGCAGTTTGGCCCCGGACAGGGCCTATGGCTACACCTTC.

The chain combines TRBV20-1 with TRBJ2-5; D tentatively reads TRBD1 or TRBD2 (5 bases each). Germline CDR1 is DFQATT and CDR2 is SNEGSKA (reference sequence). Trimming removed 5 bases at V and 9 bases at J, with 16 bases between. CDR3 size: 12 residues. This CDR3 reads CSAQEGPEAQYF. DNA of the CDR3: TGCAGTGCTCAAGAGGGACCGGAGGCCCAGTACTTC.

This clonotype was detected only once. The chain recombines TRBV7-2 with TRBJ2-5; 9 nucleotides agree with TRBD2. The CDR3 is made up of 15 amino acids. V lost 7 bases and J lost 2; bases outside the gene matches: 8. CDR1 SGHTA and CDR2 FQGNSA come from the germline V gene. The DNA of the CDR3 is TGTGCCAGCATCCTAAGGACTAGCGTACAAGAGACCCAGTACTTC. It encodes CASILRTSVQETQYF.

The chain recombines TRBV30 with TRBJ1-1, with a possible D match to TRBD1 (6 bases). Germline V gives CDR1 GTSNPN, CDR2 SVGIG (reference sequence). CDR3 length equals 13 residues. V was trimmed by 0 bases and J by 10 bases, leaving 15 bases between them. The CDR3, as DNA: TGTGCCTGGAGTGTACGGGTACAGGGTCTAGCTTTCTTT. It is translated as CAWSVRVQGLAFF.

The V gene is TRBV4-2, the J gene TRBJ2-6; D gene uncertain. V lost 4 bases and J 2 bases, leaving 15 bases between the germline ends. CDR3 length equals 17 residues. CDR1 is LGHNA, CDR2 YNFKEQ, per germline. The CDR3 reads CASSLPRWEAGANVLTF. In DNA form, the CDR3 reads TGTGCCAGCAGCCTTCCAAGGTGGGAAGCTGGGGCCAACGTCCTGACTTTC.

This clonotype was observed once. The chain carries TRBV10-3 and TRBJ1-5; D gene ambiguous. Trimming took 3 bases from V and 6 from J, leaving 12 bases between them. There are 14 residues in the CDR3. Per germline, CDR1 ENHRY and CDR2 SYGVKD. The DNA for the CDR3 is TGTGCCATCAGTGAAGTACCCTCCGTTCAGCCCCAGCATTTT. Translating gives CAISEVPSVQPQHF.